This TCR beta chain originates from a study of prognosis after radiotherapy for stage I lung cancer. As for this clonotype: The antigen remains unidentified. One junction end does not reproduce the germline sequence, and a read error may be involved.

CDR1 and CDR2 (germline): MNHEY, SVGEGT. The CDR3 loop spans 17 amino acids. Imaging by CT and PET/CT found every patient node-negative, and no patient had prior chemotherapy, radiotherapy or other malignancies. The blood draw at each of two time points yielded about 6 milliliters of peripheral blood. The TCR beta CDR3 region was amplified from genomic DNA, with two rounds of multiplex PCR being used for the amplification. First-round PCR used primers specific to each TRBV and TRBJ gene. TCRdb passed the multiplex PCR reads through MiXCR, listing each CDR3 protein once. Of 10,000 to 15,000 distinct CDR3 sequences listed, about 40% are singletons. General observations from the study: Lower values of Shannon entropy after stereotactic body radiation therapy were seen in patients who developed distant metastases.

This sequence originates from a donor older than 45 with non-small cell lung cancer. This chain links TRBV6-2 or TRBV6-3 with TRBJ2-1; unclear D gene. This specimen consisted of PBMCs, obtained before or after stereotactic body radiation therapy (not recorded which). This CDR3 is CARSFIRLSPSYNEQLF. The DNA of the CDR3 is TGTGCCAGAAGTTTCATCAGACTGTCCCCCTCCTACAATGAGCAGCTCTTC.